This TCR beta chain was recovered during a study of blood T cell repertoires in COVID-19. Study overall: The study drew acute and convalescent COVID-19 samples from the United States, Italy and Spain.

Assay: immunoSEQ multiplex PCR; the TCRdb copy retains only in-frame clones and omits some. In the table there are some 230,000 clones, roughly 89% of which are singletons. The V end was cut by 0 bases, the J end by 1 base, with 8 bases between. Per germline, CDR1 SGHDT and CDR2 YYEEEE. The CDR3 contains 15 residues. What was sequenced was peripheral blood. The V call is TRBV5-6, the J call TRBJ1-5, with D unresolved. This sequence was found in a man aged 25-45 years who had recovered from COVID-19. In DNA form, the CDR3 reads TGTGCCAGCAGCTTGGCGGCCGGGAGCAATCAGCCCCAGCATTTT. Its translation: CASSLAAGSNQPQHF.